This T cell receptor beta chain was sequenced during a study of T cells in tuberculosis. About the study: Sequenced TCRs come from CD1B-GMM tetramer-binding T cells. Study-wide points: Low-affinity CD1B-GMM tetramer-binding T cells may have been missed.

Produced via immunoSEQ multiplex PCR; TCRdb's table is partial and in-frame only. The sample lists more than 70,000 clones; roughly 88% were seen once. Thawed, overnight-rested PBMC were stained with GMM-loaded CD1B tetramer, viability dye and anti-CD3, then sorted. CD1B tetramers were loaded with Rhodococcus equi-derived C32 glucose monomycolate. PBMC for tetramer sorting were first depleted of CD14-expressing monocytes. Approximately 110,000 tetramer-negative cells were sorted from each donor. The table lists this clone with a count of one. This CDR3 comprises 15 residues. Germline V gene lookup returns CDR1 SGHDT and CDR2 YYEEEE. The ends were cut back, 6 bases at V and 5 bases at J, with 21 bases in the middle.

The sequencing input was CD1b-GMM tetramer-negative cells sorted from PBMCs. The chain has TRBV5-6 and TRBJ2-7; TRBD1 might be the D (6 bases). This clonotype was sampled from an adult woman with latent tuberculosis. The CDR3 region is CASIRLAGEPNEQYF. The CDR3 DNA is TGTGCCAGCATCCGTCTGGCAGGGGAGCCCAACGAGCAGTACTTC.